This T cell receptor (beta chain) was documented in a study of metastatic and nonmetastatic thyroid tumors. The overall study: The authors compared repertoires across blood and tumor or nodule tissue from malignant and benign thyroid patients. Study findings and constraints: In blood and tumor, TCR beta diversity was reportedly significantly higher in malignant thyroid tumors than in benign nodules.

The junction had 10 bases not matched to a gene; V was cut back by 4 bases and J by 6 bases. Germline V lookup: CDR1 SGHRS, CDR2 YFSETQ. This CDR3 is built from 16 residues. Original data processing: Variation in CDR3 across clinicopathological groups served as the basis for constructing a distant-metastasis classifier in papillary thyroid cancer. From the PCR reads, TCRdb re-called clones with MiXCR. These V and J calls originate from TCRdb's pipeline instead of the authors' own analysis. The sample has 25,000 to 30,000 clones; roughly 15% are singletons. As to this clone: The antigen remains undetermined.

Thyroid surgery had not been preceded by any treatment in any patient. Sequencing was performed on blood. V gene TRBV5-1 combines with J gene TRBJ2-7; 13 bases are a match to TRBD2. The TCR comes from a female donor with papillary thyroid cancer or a benign thyroid nodule (not recorded which). Some clones in this sample may be carry-over from other donors' samples. The CDR3 nucleotides are TGCGCCAGCAGCGGGGGACTAGCGGGGAGGACGGGCGAGCAGTACTTC. It encodes CASSGGLAGRTGEQYF.